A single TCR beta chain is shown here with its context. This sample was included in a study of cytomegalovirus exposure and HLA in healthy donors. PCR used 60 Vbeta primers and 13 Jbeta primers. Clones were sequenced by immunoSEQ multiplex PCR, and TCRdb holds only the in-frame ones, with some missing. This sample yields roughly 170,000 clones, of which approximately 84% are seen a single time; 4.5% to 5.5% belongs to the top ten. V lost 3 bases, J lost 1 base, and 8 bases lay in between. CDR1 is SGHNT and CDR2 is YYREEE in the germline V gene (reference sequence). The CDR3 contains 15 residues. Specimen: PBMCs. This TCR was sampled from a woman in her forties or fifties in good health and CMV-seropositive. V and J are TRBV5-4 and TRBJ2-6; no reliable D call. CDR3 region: CASSSKLSGANVLTF. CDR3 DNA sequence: TGTGCCAGCAGCTCCAAATTGTCTGGGGCCAACGTCCTGACTTTC.